This entry lists 13 T cell receptor beta chains sequenced from one sample in a study of OX40 agonist ivuxolimab in advanced cancers. Produced via immunoSEQ multiplex PCR; TCRdb's table is partial and in-frame only. The data contain over 55,000 clones, about 93% of them singletons. The material was CD4+ or CD8+ T cells sorted from blood, obtained in a trial of the OX40 agonist ivuxolimab. The source of these receptors is an adult with an advanced solid tumor such as melanoma, head and neck, liver or kidney cancer.

V gene TRBV6-7 combines with J gene TRBJ2-5; 13 bases fit TRBD2. TRBV6-7 is annotated as an ORF whose role is uncertain. This CDR3 spans 18 amino acids. The junction had 8 bases not matched to a gene; V was cut back by 2 bases and J by 2 bases. The chain's CDR3 is CASSYAGTSGMGQETQYF. The CDR3 bases are TGTGCCAGCAGTTACGCCGGGACTAGCGGGATGGGGCAAGAGACCCAGTACTTC.

This chain connects TRBV25-1 to TRBJ2-1, with D possibly TRBD1 on 6 matching bases. Germline V lookup: CDR1 MGHDK, CDR2 SYGVNS. V was clipped by 6 bases and J by 6 bases, with 12 bases between them. The CDR3 has 13 amino acids. CDR3 coding DNA: TGTGCCAGCAGCAGGGGACCGGGCAATGAGCAGTTCTTC. Encoded protein: CASSRGPGNEQFF.

The rearrangement joins TRBV5-3 to TRBJ2-1, with unresolved D. TRBV5-3 is classed as an ORF, of uncertain function. The ends were cut back, 0 bases at V and 3 bases at J, with 7 bases in the middle. The CDR3 covers 14 residues. CDR3 protein: CARSLAAFYNEQFF. The CDR3 DNA is TGTGCCAGAAGCTTGGCGGCGTTCTACAATGAGCAGTTCTTC.

The rearrangement joins TRBV5-5 to TRBJ2-7, with a tentative D call TRBD2 (6 bases). The CDR3 is made up of 14 amino acids. Germline assignment: CDR1 SGHKS and CDR2 YYEKEE (reference sequence). The V and J ends lost 3 bases and 2 bases respectively, with 12 bases between them. The CDR3 is CASSSGSGAYEQYF. The CDR3 DNA reads TGTGCCAGCAGCTCAGGGTCGGGGGCCTACGAGCAGTACTTC.

The V and J genes are TRBV28 and TRBJ1-1; D not certain. Trimming removed 3 bases from V and 1 base from J, with 9 bases in between. The CDR3 contains 14 residues. Germline loops: CDR1 MDHEN, CDR2 SYDVKM. CDR3 sequence (DNA): TGTGCCAGCAGTTTCGATTTACCGAACACTGAAGCTTTCTTT. It translates to CASSFDLPNTEAFF.

The V call is TRBV10-1, the J call TRBJ1-1; 7 bases align to TRBD1. CDR3 length equals 16 residues. V shed 5 bases and J 3 bases; nucleotides not matched to a gene: 12. CDR1 is WNHNN and CDR2 is SYGVQD in the germline V gene (reference sequence). CDR3 in DNA: TGCGCCAGCAGTTTTGACAGGGAGCCCCTGGACACTGAAGCTTTCTTT. It encodes CASSFDREPLDTEAFF.

The V and J genes are TRBV27 and TRBJ2-7; D gene ambiguous. Trimming pared 2 bases from V and 3 bases from J, leaving 8 bases between. Germline CDR1 and CDR2: MNHEY and SMNVEV (reference sequence). The CDR3 sequence is 13 residues long. The CDR3 region is CASSLKGYYEQYF. For the CDR3, the DNA is TGTGCCAGCAGTTTAAAGGGCTACTACGAGCAGTACTTC.

The rearrangement uses TRBV5-4 and TRBJ2-3; D remains unclear. Trimming took 4 bases from V and 2 from J, leaving 8 bases between them. Germline V gene lookup returns CDR1 SGHNT and CDR2 YYREEE (reference sequence). This CDR3 region has 13 residues. The CDR3 loop reads CASSPEFTDTQYF. CDR3 nucleotide sequence: TGTGCCAGCAGCCCAGAGTTCACAGATACGCAGTATTTT.

The genes are TRBV5-1 and TRBJ1-2; tentatively, D is TRBD1 (5 bases). Germline values: CDR1 SGHRS, CDR2 YFSETQ. The CDR3 length is 15 residues. With 4 bases removed from V and 2 bases from J, the gap between germline ends came to 15 bases. CDR3 protein: CASSPTGRGNYGYTF. The DNA of the CDR3 is TGCGCCAGCAGCCCCACAGGTAGAGGGAACTATGGCTACACCTTC.

This chain uses TRBV4-3 with TRBJ2-5, with 7 positions matching TRBD2. CDR3 length equals 12 residues. Germline V lookup: CDR1 LGHNA, CDR2 YSLEER. V dropped 4 bases and J dropped 5; count of bases not matched to a gene: 1. The CDR3 sequence: CASSPGGETQYF. DNA of the CDR3: TGCGCCAGCAGCCCCGGGGGGGAGACCCAGTACTTC.

This clone has only one observation. The rearrangement uses TRBV13 and TRBJ2-4; 7 bases are shared with TRBD1. The CDR3 runs 16 residues. Trimming took 5 bases from V and 3 from J; bases not matched to a gene: 10. Germline CDR1 PRHDT, CDR2 FYEKMQ (reference sequence). This CDR3 is CASSPKTGFGKNIQYF. The CDR3 DNA is TGTGCCAGCAGCCCCAAGACAGGGTTTGGCAAAAACATTCAGTACTTC.

This chain uses TRBV28 with TRBJ2-7; 8 positions agree with TRBD1. J was trimmed by 2 bases and V by 5 bases; bases with no gene match: 14. The CDR3 runs to 17 residues. Germline assignment: CDR1 MDHEN and CDR2 SYDVKM. Here the CDR3 reads CASSPGQQGVFTYEQYF. The CDR3 coding sequence is TGTGCCAGCAGTCCAGGCCAACAGGGGGTTTTTACCTACGAGCAGTACTTC.

The chain carries TRBV5-4 and TRBJ2-5, with D possibly matching TRBD2 (6 bases). The length of the CDR3 is 15 residues. Deletions cut 3 bases from V and 1 base from J, with 13 bases between. In germline, CDR1 is SGHNT, CDR2 YYREEE (reference sequence). The DNA of the CDR3 is TGTGCCAGCAGCTGGGGGGTGGGTCCCCAAGAGACCCAGTACTTC. Amino acids: CASSWGVGPQETQYF.